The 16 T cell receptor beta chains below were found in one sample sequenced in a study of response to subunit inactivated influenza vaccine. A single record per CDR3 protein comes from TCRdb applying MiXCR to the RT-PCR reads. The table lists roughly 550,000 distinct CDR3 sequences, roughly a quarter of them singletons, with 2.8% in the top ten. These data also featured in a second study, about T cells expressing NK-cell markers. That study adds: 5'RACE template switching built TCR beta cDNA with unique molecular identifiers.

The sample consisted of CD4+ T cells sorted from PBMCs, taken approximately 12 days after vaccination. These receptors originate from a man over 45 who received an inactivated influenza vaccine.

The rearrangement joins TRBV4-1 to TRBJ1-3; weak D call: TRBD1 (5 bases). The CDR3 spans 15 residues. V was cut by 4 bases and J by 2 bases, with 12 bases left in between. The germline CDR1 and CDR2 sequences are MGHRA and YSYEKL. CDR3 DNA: TGCGCCAGCAGCCCCTCTGCGGGGCCTGGAAACACCATATATTTT. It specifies CASSPSAGPGNTIYF.

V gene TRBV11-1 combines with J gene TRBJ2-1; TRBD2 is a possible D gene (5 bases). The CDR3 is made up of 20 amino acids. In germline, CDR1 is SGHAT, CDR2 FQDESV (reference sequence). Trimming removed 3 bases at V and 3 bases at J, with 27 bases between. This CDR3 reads CASSFGVPVVRKENYNEQFF. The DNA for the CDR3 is TGTGCCAGCAGCTTCGGGGTACCAGTTGTTCGAAAAGAAAACTACAATGAGCAGTTCTTC.

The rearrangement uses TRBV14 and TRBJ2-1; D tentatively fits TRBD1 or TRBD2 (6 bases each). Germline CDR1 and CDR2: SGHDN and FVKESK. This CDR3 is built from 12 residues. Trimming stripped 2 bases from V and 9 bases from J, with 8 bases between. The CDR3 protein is CASSQWGAEQFF. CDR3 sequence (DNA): TGTGCCAGCAGCCAATGGGGGGCTGAGCAGTTCTTC.

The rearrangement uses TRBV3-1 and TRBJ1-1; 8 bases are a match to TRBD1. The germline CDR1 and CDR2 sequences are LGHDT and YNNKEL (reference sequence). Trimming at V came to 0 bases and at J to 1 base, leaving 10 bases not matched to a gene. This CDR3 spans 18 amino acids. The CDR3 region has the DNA TGTGCCAGCAGCCAAGATCTTAGGACAGGGTGGGCGAACACTGAAGCTTTCTTT. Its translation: CASSQDLRTGWANTEAFF.

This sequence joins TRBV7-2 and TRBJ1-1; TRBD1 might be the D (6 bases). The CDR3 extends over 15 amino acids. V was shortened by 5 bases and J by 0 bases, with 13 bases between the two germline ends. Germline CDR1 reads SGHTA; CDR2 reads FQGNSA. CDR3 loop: CASSKGGVMNTEAFF. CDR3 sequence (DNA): TGTGCCAGCAGCAAAGGGGGTGTCATGAACACTGAAGCTTTCTTT.

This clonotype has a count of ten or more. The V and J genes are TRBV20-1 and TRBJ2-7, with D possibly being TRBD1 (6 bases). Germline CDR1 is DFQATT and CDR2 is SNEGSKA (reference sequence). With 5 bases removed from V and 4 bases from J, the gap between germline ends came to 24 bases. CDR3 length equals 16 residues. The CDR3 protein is CSASGQPNGAPYEQYF. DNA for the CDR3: TGCAGTGCTTCTGGACAGCCAAACGGTGCTCCGTACGAGCAGTACTTC.

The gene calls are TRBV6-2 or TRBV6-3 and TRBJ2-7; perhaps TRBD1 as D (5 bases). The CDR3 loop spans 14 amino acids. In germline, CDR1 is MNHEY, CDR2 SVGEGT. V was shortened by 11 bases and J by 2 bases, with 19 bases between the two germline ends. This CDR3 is CAASEQVGTYEQYF. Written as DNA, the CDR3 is TGTGCCGCCAGCGAACAGGTAGGAACCTACGAGCAGTACTTC.

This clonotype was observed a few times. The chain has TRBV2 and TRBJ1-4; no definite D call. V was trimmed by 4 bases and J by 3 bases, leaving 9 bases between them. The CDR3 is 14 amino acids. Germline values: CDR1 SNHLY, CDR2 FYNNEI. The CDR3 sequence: CASSVGYSNEKLFF. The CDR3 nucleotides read TGTGCCAGCAGTGTCGGATACTCTAATGAAAAACTGTTTTTT. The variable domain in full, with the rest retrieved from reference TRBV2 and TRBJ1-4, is EPEVTQTPSHQVTQMGQEVILRCVPISNHLYFYWYRQILGQKVEFLVSFYNNEISEKSEIFDDQFSVERPDGSNFTLKIRSTKLEDSAMYFCASSVGYSNEKLFFGSGTQLSVL.

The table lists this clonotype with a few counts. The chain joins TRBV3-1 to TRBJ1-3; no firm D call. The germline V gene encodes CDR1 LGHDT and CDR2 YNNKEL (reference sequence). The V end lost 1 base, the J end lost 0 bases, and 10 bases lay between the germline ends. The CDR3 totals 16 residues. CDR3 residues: CASSQAIPFSGNTIYF. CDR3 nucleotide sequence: TGTGCCAGCAGCCAAGCTATCCCCTTCTCTGGAAACACCATATATTTT. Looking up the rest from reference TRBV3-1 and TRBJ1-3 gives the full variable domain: DTAVSQTPKYLVTQMGNDKSIKCEQNLGHDTMYWYKQDSKKFLKIMFSYNNKELIINETVPNRFSPKSPDKAHLNLHINSLELGDSAVYFCASSQAIPFSGNTIYFGEGSWLTVV.

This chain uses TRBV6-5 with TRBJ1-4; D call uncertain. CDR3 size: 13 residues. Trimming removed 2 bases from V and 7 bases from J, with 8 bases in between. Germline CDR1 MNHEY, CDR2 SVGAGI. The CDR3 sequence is CASSYMRREKLFF. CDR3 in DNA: TGTGCCAGCAGTTACATGAGGCGTGAAAAACTGTTTTTT.

Here the CDR3 reads CASSVGLAGAEETQYF. The CDR3 bases are TGCGCCAGCAGCGTCGGACTAGCGGGAGCGGAGGAGACCCAGTACTTC. The rearrangement links TRBV5-1 to TRBJ2-5; TRBD2 agrees at 13 bases. CDR3 length: 16 amino acids. CDR1 is SGHRS and CDR2 is YFSETQ in the germline V gene. Unmatched junction bases numbered 8, after V lost 4 bases and J lost 5 bases. Full variable domain (outside the CDR3, taken from reference TRBV5-1 and TRBJ2-5): KAGVTQTPRYLIKTRGQQVTLSCSPISGHRSVSWYQQTPGQGLQFLFEYFSETQRNKGNFPGRFSGRQFSNSRSEMNVSTLELGDSALYLCASSVGLAGAEETQYFGPGTRLLVL.

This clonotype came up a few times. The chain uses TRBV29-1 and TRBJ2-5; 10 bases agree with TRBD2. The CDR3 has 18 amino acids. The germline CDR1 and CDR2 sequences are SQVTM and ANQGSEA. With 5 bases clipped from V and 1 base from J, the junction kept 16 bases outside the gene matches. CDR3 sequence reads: CSVSVKTGTSAFQETQYF. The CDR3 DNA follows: TGCAGCGTTTCCGTGAAAACCGGGACTAGCGCATTCCAAGAGACCCAGTACTTC.

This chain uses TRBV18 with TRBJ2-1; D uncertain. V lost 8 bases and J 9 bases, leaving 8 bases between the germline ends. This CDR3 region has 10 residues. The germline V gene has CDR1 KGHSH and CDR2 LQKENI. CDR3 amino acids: CASAKVEQFF. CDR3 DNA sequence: TGTGCCAGCGCGAAGGTTGAGCAGTTCTTC.

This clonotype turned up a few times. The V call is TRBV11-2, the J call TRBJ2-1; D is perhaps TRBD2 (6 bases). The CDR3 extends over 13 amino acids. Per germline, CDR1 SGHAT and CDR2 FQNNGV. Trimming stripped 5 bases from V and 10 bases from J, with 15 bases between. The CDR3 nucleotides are TGTGCCAGCAGCCTCCCCCCCGCGGGGGAGCAGTTCTTC. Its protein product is CASSLPPAGEQFF.

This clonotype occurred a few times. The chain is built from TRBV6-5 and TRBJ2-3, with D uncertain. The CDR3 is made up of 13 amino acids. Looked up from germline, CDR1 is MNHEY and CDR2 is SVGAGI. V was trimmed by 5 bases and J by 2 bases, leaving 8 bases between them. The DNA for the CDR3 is TGTGCCAGCAGTACTGGATACACAGATACGCAGTATTTT. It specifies CASSTGYTDTQYF.

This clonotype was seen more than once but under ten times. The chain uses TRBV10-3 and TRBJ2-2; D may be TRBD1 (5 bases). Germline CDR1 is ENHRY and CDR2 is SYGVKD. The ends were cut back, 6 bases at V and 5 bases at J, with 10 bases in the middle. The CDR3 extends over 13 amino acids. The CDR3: CAISQRGTGELFF. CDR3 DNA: TGTGCCATCAGCCAAAGGGGAACCGGGGAGCTGTTTTTT.